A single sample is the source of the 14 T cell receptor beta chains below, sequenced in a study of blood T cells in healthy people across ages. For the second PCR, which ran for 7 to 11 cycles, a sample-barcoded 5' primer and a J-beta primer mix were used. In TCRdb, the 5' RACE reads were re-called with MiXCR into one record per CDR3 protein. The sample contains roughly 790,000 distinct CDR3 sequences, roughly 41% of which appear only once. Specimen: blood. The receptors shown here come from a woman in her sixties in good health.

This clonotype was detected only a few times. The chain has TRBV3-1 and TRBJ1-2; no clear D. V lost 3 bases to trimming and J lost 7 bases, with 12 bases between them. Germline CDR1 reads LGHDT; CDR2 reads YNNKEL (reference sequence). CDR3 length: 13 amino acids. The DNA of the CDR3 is TGTGCCAGCAGCCAGCACCTCAGGTCTGGCTACACCTTC. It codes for CASSQHLRSGYTF.

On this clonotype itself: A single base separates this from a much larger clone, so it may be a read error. The CDR3 DNA follows: TGTGCCATCAGTGATTTCACTAGCGAGGGTGATGAGCAGTTCTTC. Translation: CAISDFTSEGDEQFF. This sequence joins TRBV10-3 and TRBJ2-1; 7 nucleotides align to TRBD2. V dropped 3 bases and J dropped 8; count of bases not matched to a gene: 10. This CDR3 contains 15 residues. The germline V gene has CDR1 ENHRY and CDR2 SYGVKD.

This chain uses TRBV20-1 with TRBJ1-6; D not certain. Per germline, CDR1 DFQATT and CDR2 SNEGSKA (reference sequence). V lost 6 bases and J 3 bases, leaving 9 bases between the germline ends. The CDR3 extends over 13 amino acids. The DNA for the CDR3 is TGCAGTGCATCAGGTTACTATAATTCACCCCTCCACTTT. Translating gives CSASGYYNSPLHF.

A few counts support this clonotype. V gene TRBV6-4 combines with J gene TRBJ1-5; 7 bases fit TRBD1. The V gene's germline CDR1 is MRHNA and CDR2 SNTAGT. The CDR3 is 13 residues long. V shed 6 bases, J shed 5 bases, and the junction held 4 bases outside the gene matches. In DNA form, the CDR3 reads TGTGCCAGCAGCCAGGGGGTTGATCAGCCCCAGCATTTT. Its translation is CASSQGVDQPQHF.

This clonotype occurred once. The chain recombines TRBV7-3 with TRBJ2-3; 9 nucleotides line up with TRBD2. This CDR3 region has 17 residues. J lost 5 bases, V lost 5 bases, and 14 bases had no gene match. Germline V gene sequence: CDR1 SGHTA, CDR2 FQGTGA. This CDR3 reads CASSVMPGGGARDTQYF. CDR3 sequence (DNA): TGTGCCAGCAGCGTCATGCCTGGCGGGGGGGCTAGAGATACGCAGTATTTT.

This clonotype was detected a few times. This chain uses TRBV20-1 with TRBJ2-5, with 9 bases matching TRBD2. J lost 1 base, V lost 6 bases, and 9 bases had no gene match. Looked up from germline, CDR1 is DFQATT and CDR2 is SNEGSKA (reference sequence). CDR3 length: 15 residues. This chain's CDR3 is CSAIQASGIQETQYF. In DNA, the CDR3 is TGCAGTGCAATCCAGGCTAGCGGGATCCAAGAGACCCAGTACTTC.

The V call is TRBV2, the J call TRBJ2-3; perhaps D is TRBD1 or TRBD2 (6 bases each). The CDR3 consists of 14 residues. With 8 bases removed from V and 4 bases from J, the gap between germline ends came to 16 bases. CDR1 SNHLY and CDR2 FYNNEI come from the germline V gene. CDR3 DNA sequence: TGTGCCAGCGACGGGAGAGGGGGAGCAGATACGCAGTATTTT. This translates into CASDGRGGADTQYF.

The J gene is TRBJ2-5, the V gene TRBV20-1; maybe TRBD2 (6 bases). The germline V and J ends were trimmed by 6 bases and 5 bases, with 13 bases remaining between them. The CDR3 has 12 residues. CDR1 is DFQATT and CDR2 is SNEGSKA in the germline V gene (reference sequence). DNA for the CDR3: TGCAGTGCGCTGCGGGGCGGGGAGACCCAGTACTTC. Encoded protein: CSALRGGETQYF.

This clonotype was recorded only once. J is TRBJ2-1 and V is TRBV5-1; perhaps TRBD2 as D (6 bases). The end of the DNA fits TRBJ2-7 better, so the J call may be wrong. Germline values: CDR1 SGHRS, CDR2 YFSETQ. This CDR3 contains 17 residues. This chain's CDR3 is CASSLQVSGGSYNEQYF. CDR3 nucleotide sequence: TGCGCCAGCAGCTTGCAAGTTAGCGGTGGCTCCTACAATGAGCAGTACTTC.

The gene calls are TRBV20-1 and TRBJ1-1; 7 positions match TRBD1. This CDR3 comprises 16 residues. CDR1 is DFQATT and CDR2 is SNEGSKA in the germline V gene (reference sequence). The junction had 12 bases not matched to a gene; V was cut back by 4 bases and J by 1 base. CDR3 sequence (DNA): TGCAGTGCTACCCGGGGGGACAGACGAAGGAACACTGAAGCTTTCTTT. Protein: CSATRGDRRRNTEAFF.

CDR3 sequence: CASIPSGTPNYEQYF. CDR3 DNA sequence: TGTGCCAGCATCCCCTCCGGGACCCCGAACTACGAGCAGTACTTC. The chain uses TRBV28 and TRBJ2-7; D may match TRBD1 or TRBD2 (5 bases each). Germline CDR1 and CDR2: MDHEN and SYDVKM. Deletions cut 7 bases from V and 3 bases from J, with 19 bases between. The CDR3 consists of 15 residues.

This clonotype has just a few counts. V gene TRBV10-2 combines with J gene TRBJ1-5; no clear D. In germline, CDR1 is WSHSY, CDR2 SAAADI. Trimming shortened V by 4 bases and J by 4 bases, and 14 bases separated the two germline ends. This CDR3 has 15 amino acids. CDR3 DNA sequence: TGCGCCAGCAGTGGAGGAGGATCTGTTAATCAGCCCCAGCATTTT. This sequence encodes CASSGGGSVNQPQHF.

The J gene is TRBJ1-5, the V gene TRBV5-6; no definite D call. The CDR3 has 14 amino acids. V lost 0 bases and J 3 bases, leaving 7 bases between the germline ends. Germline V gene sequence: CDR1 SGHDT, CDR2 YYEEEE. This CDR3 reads CASSLGRYNQPQHF. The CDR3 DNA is TGTGCCAGCAGCTTGGGACGGTACAATCAGCCCCAGCATTTT.

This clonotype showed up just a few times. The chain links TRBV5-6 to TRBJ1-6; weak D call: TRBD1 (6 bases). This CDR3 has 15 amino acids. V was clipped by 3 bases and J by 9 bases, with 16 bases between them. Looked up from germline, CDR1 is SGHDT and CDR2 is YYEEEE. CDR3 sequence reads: CASSSQDRPSSPLHF. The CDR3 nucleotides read TGTGCCAGCAGCTCTCAAGACAGGCCTAGTTCACCCCTCCACTTT.